This is a list of T cell receptor beta chains from one sample in a study of shared clonotypes between healthy human individuals. TCRdb's copy holds only in-frame clones and misses some; the assay was immunoSEQ multiplex PCR. In the table there are about 1 million clones, roughly 75% of which are singletons. Sequencing was carried out using memory CD4+ T cells sorted from blood. These receptors all come from a man aged 18 to 30 in good health. The CDR3 runs from the conserved cysteine through the conserved F or W.

CDR3: CASSSIGTPNEKLFF; V: TRBV5-6; J: TRBJ1-4
CDR3: CASSLFRDRGQGEQFF; V: TRBV7-9; J: TRBJ2-1
CDR3: CASSLWNRGKNTEAFF; V: TRBV5-1; J: TRBJ1-1
CDR3: CASSQSRGYTEAFF; V: TRBV4-3; J: TRBJ1-1
CDR3: CASSDRGLYEQYF; V: TRBV2; J: TRBJ2-7
CDR3: CASSLGTKSYEQYF; V: TRBV6-5; J: TRBJ2-7
CDR3: CASSRGPYEQYF; V: TRBV7-9; J: TRBJ2-7
CDR3: CSVRGNTEAFF; V: TRBV20-1; J: TRBJ1-1
CDR3: CAWSVPGGRNNEQFF; V: TRBV30; J: TRBJ2-1
CDR3: CASSVEGRGRALGEQYF; V: TRBV2; J: TRBJ2-7
CDR3: CASSLDKMGTAYSSPLHF; V: TRBV5-1; J: TRBJ1-6
CDR3: CASSETGGGQGSHEQYF; V: TRBV6-1; J: TRBJ2-7
CDR3: CASMVGGGGEKLFF; V: TRBV6-1; J: TRBJ1-4
CDR3: CASSQDLGGRNGYTF; V: TRBV4-3; J: TRBJ1-2
CDR3: CASSARTANEKLFF; V: TRBV6-5; J: TRBJ1-4
CDR3: CASSYSPLAGNEQYF; V: TRBV6-6; J: TRBJ2-7
CDR3: CASSLERLETQYF; V: TRBV5-1; J: TRBJ2-5
CDR3: CASKIYRDSPGYTF; V: TRBV27; J: TRBJ1-2
CDR3: CASSAGSSYQETQYF; V: TRBV6-5; J: TRBJ2-5
CDR3: CASSLKSHEQYF; V: TRBV11-2; J: TRBJ2-7
CDR3: CASSRTGDNQPQHF; V: TRBV6-6; J: TRBJ1-5
CDR3: CASSGESSSPLHF; V: TRBV5-1; J: TRBJ1-6
CDR3: CAWSVLQGAYEQYF; V: TRBV30; J: TRBJ2-7
CDR3: CASSLAGGFTDTQYF; V: TRBV2; J: TRBJ2-3
CDR3: CASSPIVNSFNMETQYF; V: TRBV18; J: TRBJ2-5
CDR3: CAWGTGNTGELFF; V: TRBV30; J: TRBJ2-2
CDR3: CASSSARESPLHF; V: TRBV5-1; J: TRBJ1-6
CDR3: CASSISTDTQYF; V: TRBV19; J: TRBJ2-3
CDR3: CASSSEVGGGHTDTQYF; V: TRBV5-4; J: TRBJ2-3
CDR3: CASSAELAGRETQYF; V: TRBV2; J: TRBJ2-5
CDR3: CASSPQGATEAFF; V: TRBV4-1; J: TRBJ1-1
CDR3: CASSPTFYEQYF; V: TRBV2; J: TRBJ2-7
CDR3: CASRPTGGRIHTEAFF; V: TRBV5-6; J: TRBJ1-1
CDR3: CAWSAVTLSYGYTF; V: TRBV30; J: TRBJ1-2
CDR3: CASSPNPTEAFF; V: TRBV11-2; J: TRBJ1-1
CDR3: CASGEGRLNTEAFF; V: TRBV6-1; J: TRBJ1-1